This T cell receptor (beta chain) was identified in a study of blood T cell repertoires in COVID-19. Recruitment covered 20 to 25 US areas and drew participants whose ages spanned roughly 18 to 100 years. As processed by the authors: Estimation of nucleated cell counts relied on the amplification of reference gene primers. Libraries were prepared by immunoSEQ multiplex PCR; TCRdb keeps only in-frame clonotypes and omits some of them. Clonal size and the V and J genes are those of that table, whereas D and trimming came from the DNA. The data show a few hundred thousand clones, with 80% to 90% seen just once and 0.95% to 1.1% held by the top ten. Between the trimmed V and J ends, which lost 8 bases and 4 bases, there was a span of 6 bases. The CDR3 consists of 11 residues.

J is TRBJ1-3 and V is TRBV12-3 or TRBV12-4; D not certain. Sample: PBMCs or T cells enriched from blood (not recorded which). This TCR came from a man between 18 and 29 years old who had recovered from COVID-19. The CDR3 here is CASPVGNTIYF. The CDR3 DNA reads TGTGCCAGCCCCGTCGGAAACACCATATATTTT.